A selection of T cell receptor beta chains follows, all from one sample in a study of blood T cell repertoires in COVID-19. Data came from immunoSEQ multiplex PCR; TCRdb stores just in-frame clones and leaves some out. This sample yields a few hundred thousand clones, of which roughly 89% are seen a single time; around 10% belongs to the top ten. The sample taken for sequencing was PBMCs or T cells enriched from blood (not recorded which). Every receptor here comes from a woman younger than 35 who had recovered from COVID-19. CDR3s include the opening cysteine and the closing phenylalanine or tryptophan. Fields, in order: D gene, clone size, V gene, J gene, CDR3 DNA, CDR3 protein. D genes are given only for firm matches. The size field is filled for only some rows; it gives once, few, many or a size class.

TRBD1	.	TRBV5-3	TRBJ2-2	TGTGCCAGAAGCCTAAGCACAGGGGGGAAGAACACCGGGGAGCTGTTTTTT	CARSLSTGGKNTGELFF
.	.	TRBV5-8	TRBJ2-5	TGTGCCACTTCGACCGGACAGCAAGAGACCCAGTACTTC	CATSTGQQETQYF
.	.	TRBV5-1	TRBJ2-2	TGCGCCAGCAGCTTGGCGGGTTCGAACACCGGGGAGCTGTTTTTT	CASSLAGSNTGELFF
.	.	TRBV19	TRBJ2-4	TGTGCCAGTAGTATAGTAGGCAGGGGCAACATTCAGTACTTC	CASSIVGRGNIQYF
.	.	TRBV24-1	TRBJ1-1	TGTGCCACCAGTGATGGGCCCACTGAAGCTTTCTTT	CATSDGPTEAFF
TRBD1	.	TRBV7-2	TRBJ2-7	TGTGCCAGCAGCTTCGGGGGACAGGGGGCGGCCGAGCAGTACTTC	CASSFGGQGAAEQYF
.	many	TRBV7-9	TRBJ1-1	TGTGCCAGCAGCTCAGGGTGGCGTGCTTTCTTT	CASSSGWRAFF
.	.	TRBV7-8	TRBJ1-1	TGTGCCAGCAGCCACAGGACGGTTGAAGCTTTCTTT	CASSHRTVEAFF
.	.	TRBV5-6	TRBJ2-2	TGTGCCAGCAGCTTGTTGTCCATGACCGGGGAGCTGTTTTTT	CASSLLSMTGELFF
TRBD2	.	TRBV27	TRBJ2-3	TGTGCCACGGTTGAGCGGGGGGTCACAGATACGCAGTATTTT	CATVERGVTDTQYF
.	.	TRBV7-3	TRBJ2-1	TGTGCCAGCAGCTTAAGTGTCAATAGTTTCAATGAGCAGTTCTTC	CASSLSVNSFNEQFF
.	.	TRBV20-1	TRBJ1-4	TGCAGTGCTAGTAGGGAAGGAAGGGGCCCAAATGAAAAACTGTTTTTT	CSASREGRGPNEKLFF
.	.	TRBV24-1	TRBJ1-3	TGTGCCACCAGTGACCCCCGCTCGGGCTCTGGAAACACCATATATTTT	CATSDPRSGSGNTIYF
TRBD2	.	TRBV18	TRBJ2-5	TGTGCCAGCTCACCACGGACTAGCGGGCGTCAAGAGACCCAGTACTTC	CASSPRTSGRQETQYF
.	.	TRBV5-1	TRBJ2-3	TGCGCCAGCAGCTTGGCCGCGGGGATCACAGATACGCAGTATTTT	CASSLAAGITDTQYF
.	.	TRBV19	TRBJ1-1	TGTGCCAGTACGGATCGACAGGTCTACACTGAAGCTTTCTTT	CASTDRQVYTEAFF
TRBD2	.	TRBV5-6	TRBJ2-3	TGTGCCAGCAGCTTGGCTTTCGGGGGGGCTCAAGATACGCAGTATTTT	CASSLAFGGAQDTQYF
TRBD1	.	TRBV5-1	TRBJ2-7	TGCGCCAGCAGCACGACAGGGGCCTACGAGCAGTACTTC	CASSTTGAYEQYF
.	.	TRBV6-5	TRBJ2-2	TGTGCCAGCACCGAATACGGGACCGGGGAGCTGTTTTTT	CASTEYGTGELFF
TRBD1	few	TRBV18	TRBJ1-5	TGTGCCAGCTCACCCGACTCCGGGACAGGGGGCGTTCAGCCCCAGCATTTT	CASSPDSGTGGVQPQHF
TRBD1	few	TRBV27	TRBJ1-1	TGTGCCAGCAGTTTAGGGACAGGGGTTACTGAAGCTTTCTTT	CASSLGTGVTEAFF
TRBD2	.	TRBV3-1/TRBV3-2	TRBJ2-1	TGTGCCAGCAGCCAAGATCCGATTAGCGGGAGGCCACCCTACAATGAGCAGTTCTTC	CASSQDPISGRPPYNEQFF
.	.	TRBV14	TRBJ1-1	TGTGCCAGCAGCCCGTATTGGGGGGTTTCTGAAGCTGAAGCTTTCTTT	CASSPYWGVSEAEAFF
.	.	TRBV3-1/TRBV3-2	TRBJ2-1	TGTGCCAGCAGCCAACAGGGTTGGGGCAATGAGCAGTTCTTC	CASSQQGWGNEQFF
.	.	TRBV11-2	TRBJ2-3	TGTGCCAGCAGCTTAGAAGCACCCTACACAGATACGCAGTATTTT	CASSLEAPYTDTQYF
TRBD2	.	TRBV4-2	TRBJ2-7	TGTGCCAGCAGCCAATGGACTAGCGGAAGTTCCTACGAGCAGTACTTC	CASSQWTSGSSYEQYF
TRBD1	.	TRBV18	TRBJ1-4	TGTGCCAGCTCACAGGACAGGCCCGGGGAACTGTTTTTT	CASSQDRPGELFF
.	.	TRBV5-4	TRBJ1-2	TGTGCCAGCAGCTTGGGGCAGGGGCCAGGTTTGGACTATGGCTACACCTTC	CASSLGQGPGLDYGYTF
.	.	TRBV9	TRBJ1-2	TGTGCCAGCAGCGTAGGACTCACCACGGACTATGGCTACACCTTC	CASSVGLTTDYGYTF
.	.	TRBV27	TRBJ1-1	TGTGCCAGCAGTTTCGCTTTGGGAAGGGGCAGCACTGAAGCTTTCTTT	CASSFALGRGSTEAFF
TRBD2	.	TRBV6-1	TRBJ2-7	TGTGCCAGCAGTGAATTTGAAGGTTTAGTAGCGGGGCCTACCTACGAGCAGTACTTC	CASSEFEGLVAGPTYEQYF
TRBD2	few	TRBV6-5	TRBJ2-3	TGTGCCAGCAGCCGAGGACTAGCGGGGCTAGATACGCAGTATTTT	CASSRGLAGLDTQYF
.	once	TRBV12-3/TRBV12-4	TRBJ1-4	TGTGCCAGTGGGCGGGTTGGGGAAAAACTGTTTTTT	CASGRVGEKLFF
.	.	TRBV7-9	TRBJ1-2	TGTGCCAGCAGCTTAGAGAGATTTAATGGCTACACCTTC	CASSLERFNGYTF
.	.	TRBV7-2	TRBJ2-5	TGTGCCAGCAGCCCAATGCTGGGGAGCCAAGAGACCCAGTACTTC	CASSPMLGSQETQYF
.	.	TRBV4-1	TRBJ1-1	TGCGCCACTAGCCGTCCCGGCCTTCCTGAAGCTTTCTTT	CATSRPGLPEAFF
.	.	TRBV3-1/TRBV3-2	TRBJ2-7	TGTGCCAGCAGCCAAGATCTCTCATGGACAAGCACGTACGAGCAGTACTTC	CASSQDLSWTSTYEQYF
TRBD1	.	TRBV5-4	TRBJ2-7	TGTGCCAGCAGCCCAAGACAGGGGGTCTCCACCTACGAGCAGTACTTC	CASSPRQGVSTYEQYF
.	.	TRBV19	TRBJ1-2	TGTGCCAGTAGATTGGACAGCCAACCTATGGGCTACACCTTC	CASRLDSQPMGYTF
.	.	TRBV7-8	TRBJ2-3	TGTGCCAGCAGCTTTAAACAGACCACAGATACGCAGTATTTT	CASSFKQTTDTQYF
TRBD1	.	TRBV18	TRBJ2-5	TGTGCCAGCTCAGGACAGGGGGCTGTGGAGACCCAGTACTTC	CASSGQGAVETQYF
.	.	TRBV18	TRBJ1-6	TGTGCCAGCTCAGCAGGACAGAAGAATTCACCCCTCCACTTT	CASSAGQKNSPLHF
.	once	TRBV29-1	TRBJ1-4	TGCAGCGTTATCAAAGGGGGGGGTAATGAAAAACTGTTTTTT	CSVIKGGGNEKLFF
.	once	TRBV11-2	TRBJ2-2	TGTGCCAGCAGCTTAGAACAGGCCCACACCGGGGAGCTGTTTTTT	CASSLEQAHTGELFF
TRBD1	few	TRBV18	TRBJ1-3	TGTGCCAGCTCACAAACAGGGGGAATCTCTGGAAACACCATATATTTT	CASSQTGGISGNTIYF